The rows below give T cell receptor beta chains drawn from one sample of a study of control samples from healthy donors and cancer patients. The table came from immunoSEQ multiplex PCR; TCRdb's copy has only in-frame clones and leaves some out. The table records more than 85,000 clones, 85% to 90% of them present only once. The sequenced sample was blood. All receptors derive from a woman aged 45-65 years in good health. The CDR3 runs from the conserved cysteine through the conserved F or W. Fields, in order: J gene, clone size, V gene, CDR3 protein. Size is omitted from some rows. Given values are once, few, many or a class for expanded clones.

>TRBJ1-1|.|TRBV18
CASSPPMGTNTEAFF
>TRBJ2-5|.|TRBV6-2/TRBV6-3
CASSRAKSGIPSQETQYF
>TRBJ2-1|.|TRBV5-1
CASSDLTSGRYNEQFF
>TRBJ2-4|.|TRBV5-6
CASSPGTSSSIQYF
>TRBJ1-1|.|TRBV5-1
CASSSTDREAFF
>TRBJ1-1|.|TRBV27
CASRYLGGGSEAFF
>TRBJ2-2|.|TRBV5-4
CASRTDGELFF
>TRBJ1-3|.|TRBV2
CATVRPGGGNTIYF
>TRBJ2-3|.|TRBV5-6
CASSLGTSVKYF
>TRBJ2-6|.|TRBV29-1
CSVDGSGSSGANVLTF
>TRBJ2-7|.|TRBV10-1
CASSEGGQGASFSYEQYF
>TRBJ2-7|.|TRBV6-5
CASTPRGGLYEQYF
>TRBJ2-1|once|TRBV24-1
CATSDLASGAYNEQFF
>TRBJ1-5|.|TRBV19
CASSRQGGQPQHF
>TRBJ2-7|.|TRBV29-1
CSVDEGGGSSYEQYF
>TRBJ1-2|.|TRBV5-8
CASSLGLGNYGYTF
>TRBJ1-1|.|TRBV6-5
CASSYSLGRNTEAFF
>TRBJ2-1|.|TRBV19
CASNFFGTSGMAEQFF
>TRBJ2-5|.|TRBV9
CASSVTSLGETQYF
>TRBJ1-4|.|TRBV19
CASTRDGLFATNEKLFF
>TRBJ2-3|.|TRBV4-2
CASSQSLAVPENTQYF
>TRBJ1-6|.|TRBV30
CAWSVGVPLHF
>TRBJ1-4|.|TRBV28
CASSLYAGTEKLFF
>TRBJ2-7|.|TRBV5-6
CASSPTAGWEQYF
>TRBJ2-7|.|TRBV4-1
CASSRPGTRREQYF
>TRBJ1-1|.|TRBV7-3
CASSLGTANTEAFF
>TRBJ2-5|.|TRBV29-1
CSVEDSVLANQETQYF
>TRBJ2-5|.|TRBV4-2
CASSQAGAGGVQETQYF
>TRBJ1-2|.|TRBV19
CASGEGASNYGYTF
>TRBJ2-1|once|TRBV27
CASSPRTNNEQFF
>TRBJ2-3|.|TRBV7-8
CASSHEGGGPRTSTDTQYF
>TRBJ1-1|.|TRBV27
CASSFLDSYSMNTEAFF
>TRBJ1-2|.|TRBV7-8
CASSPGARGYTF
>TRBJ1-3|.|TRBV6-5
CASSYAGSPGNTIYF
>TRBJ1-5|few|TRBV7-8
CASSLAPRGGSNQPQHF
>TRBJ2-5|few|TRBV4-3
CASSQNRAQETQYF
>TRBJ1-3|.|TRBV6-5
CASSYSGRDPGNTIYF
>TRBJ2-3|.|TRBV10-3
CAISLAASRTDTQYF
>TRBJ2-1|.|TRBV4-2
CASSQDAGSSYNEQFF
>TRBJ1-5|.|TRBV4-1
CASSLRLSHREGNQPQHF
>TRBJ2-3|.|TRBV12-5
CASGLVQGTLLYTDTQYF
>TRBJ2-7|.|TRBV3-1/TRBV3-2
CASSGLGTSSSYEQYF
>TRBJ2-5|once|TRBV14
CASSQGIGTGQETQYF
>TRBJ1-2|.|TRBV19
CASKTTGEHGYTF
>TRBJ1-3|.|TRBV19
CASSPGGGSGNTIYF
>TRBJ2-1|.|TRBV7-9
CASSLVWTSEPPGQFF
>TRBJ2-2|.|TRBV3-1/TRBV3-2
CASSQEFKVSGRNTGELFF
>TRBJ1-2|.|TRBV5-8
CASSLRNQDLGYTF
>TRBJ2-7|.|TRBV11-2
CASSAYRDPLEQYF
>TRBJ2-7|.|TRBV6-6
CASSYSITGHRAEQYF
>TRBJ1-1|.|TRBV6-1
CASSEGGQGGTEAFF
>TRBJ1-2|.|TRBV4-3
CASSRKDGNYGYTF